This T cell receptor (beta chain) was recorded in a study of T cell changes during pregnancy in multiple sclerosis. Assay: immunoSEQ multiplex PCR; the TCRdb copy retains only in-frame clones and omits some. The table lists 70,000 to 75,000 clones, more than 90% of them singletons. The J segment lost 11 bases and the V segment lost 6 bases, leaving 14 bases of the junction unmatched. This CDR3 is 17 amino acids long. Germline CDR1 is MDHEN and CDR2 is SYDVKM. The chain combines TRBV28 with TRBJ2-1, with TRBD2 identical over 15 bases. The sequenced sample was peripheral blood, obtained in the second trimester of pregnancy. The receptor's source is a female donor with multiple sclerosis, enrolled in a pregnancy study. In DNA form, the CDR3 reads TGTGCCAGCAGCCCGAAAGGACTAGCGGGAGGGTCCCGTAAGCAGTTCTTC. It is translated as CASSPKGLAGGSRKQFF.